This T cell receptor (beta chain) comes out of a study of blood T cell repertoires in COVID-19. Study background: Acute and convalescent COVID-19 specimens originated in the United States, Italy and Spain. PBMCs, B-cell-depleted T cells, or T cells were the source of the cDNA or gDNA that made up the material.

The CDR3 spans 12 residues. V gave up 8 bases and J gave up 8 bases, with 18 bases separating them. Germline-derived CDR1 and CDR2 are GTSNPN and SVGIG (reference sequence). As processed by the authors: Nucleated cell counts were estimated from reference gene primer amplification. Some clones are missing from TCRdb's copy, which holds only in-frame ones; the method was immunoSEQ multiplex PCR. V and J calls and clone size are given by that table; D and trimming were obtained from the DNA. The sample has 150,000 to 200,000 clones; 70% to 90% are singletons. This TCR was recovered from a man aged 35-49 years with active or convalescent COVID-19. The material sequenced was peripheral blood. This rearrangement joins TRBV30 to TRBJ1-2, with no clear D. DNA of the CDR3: TGTGCCCTAAATTGGAATTTCGGGGGCTACACCTTC. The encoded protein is CALNWNFGGYTF.